This T cell receptor beta chain was retrieved from a study of T cell repertoires in cytomegalovirus infection. About the study: Through public TCR beta signatures, both CMV infection and matching HLA type were indicated.

TCRdb used MiXCR to reprocess the reads, holding one entry per CDR3 protein. The table has roughly 90,000 distinct CDR3 sequences, more than 20% seen once. Germline CDR1 is SQVTM and CDR2 is ANQGSEA. Deletions cut 4 bases from V and 6 bases from J, with 9 bases between. There are 11 residues in the CDR3. This clonotype was picked up one time. The antigen remains undetermined. Study-wide results and limits: The study identified carriers of CMV plus the relevant HLA from cumulative public TCR beta family frequency.

This chain uses TRBV29-1 with TRBJ1-1, with D uncertain. This sequence was found in a human donor in good health (CMV status not recorded). Some clones in this sample may be carry-over from other donors' samples. This material consisted of CD8+ T cells from cultured PBMCs, taken from culture after CMV antigen stimulation. The DNA for the CDR3 is TGCAGCGTTGCGGCGGACCCTGAAGCTTTCTTT. As protein: CSVAADPEAFF. Together with reference TRBV29-1 and TRBJ1-1, the CDR3 gives the full variable domain: SAVISQKPSRDICQRGTSLTIQCQVDSQVTMMFWYRQQPGQSLTLIATANQGSEATYESGFVIDKFPISRPNLTFSTLTVSNMSPEDSSIYLCSVAADPEAFFGQGTRLTVV.